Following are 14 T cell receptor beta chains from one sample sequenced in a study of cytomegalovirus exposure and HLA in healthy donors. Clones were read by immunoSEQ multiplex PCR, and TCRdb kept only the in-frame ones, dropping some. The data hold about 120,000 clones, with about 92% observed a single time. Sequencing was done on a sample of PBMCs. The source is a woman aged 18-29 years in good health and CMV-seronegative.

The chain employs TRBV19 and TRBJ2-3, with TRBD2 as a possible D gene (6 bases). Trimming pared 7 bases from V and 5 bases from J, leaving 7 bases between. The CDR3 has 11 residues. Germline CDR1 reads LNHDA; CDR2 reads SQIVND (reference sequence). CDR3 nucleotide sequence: TGTGCCAGTAAGGGACTAGATACGCAGTATTTT. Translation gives CASKGLDTQYF.

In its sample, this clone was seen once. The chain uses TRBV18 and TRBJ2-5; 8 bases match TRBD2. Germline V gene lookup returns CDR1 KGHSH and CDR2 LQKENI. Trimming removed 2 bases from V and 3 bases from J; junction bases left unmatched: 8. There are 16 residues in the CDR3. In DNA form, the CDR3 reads TGTGCCAGCTCACCAACCGGCGGGGGGCCCGAAGAGACCCAGTACTTC. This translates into CASSPTGGGPEETQYF. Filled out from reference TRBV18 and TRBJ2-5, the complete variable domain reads NAGVMQNPRHLVRRRGQEARLRCSPMKGHSHVYWYRQLPEEGLKFMVYLQKENIIDESGMPKERFSAEFPKEGPSILRIQQVVRGDSAAYFCASSPTGGGPEETQYFGPGTRLLVL.

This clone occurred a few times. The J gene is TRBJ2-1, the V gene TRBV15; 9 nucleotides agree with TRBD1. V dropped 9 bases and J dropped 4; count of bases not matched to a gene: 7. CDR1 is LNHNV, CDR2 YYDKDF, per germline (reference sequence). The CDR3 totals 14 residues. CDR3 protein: CATLRDREYNEQFF. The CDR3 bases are TGTGCCACATTACGGGACAGGGAATACAATGAGCAGTTCTTC.

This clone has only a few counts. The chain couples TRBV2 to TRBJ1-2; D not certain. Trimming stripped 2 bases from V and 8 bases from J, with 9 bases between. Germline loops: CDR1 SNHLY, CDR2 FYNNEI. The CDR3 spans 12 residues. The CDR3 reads CASSESLEGYTF. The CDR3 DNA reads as TGTGCCAGCAGTGAAAGTCTTGAGGGCTACACCTTC. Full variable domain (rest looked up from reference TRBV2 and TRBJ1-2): EPEVTQTPSHQVTQMGQEVILRCVPISNHLYFYWYRQILGQKVEFLVSFYNNEISEKSEIFDDQFSVERPDGSNFTLKIRSTKLEDSAMYFCASSESLEGYTFGSGTRLTVV.

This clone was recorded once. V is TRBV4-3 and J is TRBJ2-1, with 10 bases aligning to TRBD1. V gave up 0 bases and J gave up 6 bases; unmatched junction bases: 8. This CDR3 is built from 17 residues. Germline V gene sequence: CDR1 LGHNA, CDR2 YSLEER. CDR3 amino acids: CASSQDGTGQGINEQFF. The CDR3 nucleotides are TGCGCCAGCAGCCAAGATGGAACGGGACAGGGGATCAATGAGCAGTTCTTC.

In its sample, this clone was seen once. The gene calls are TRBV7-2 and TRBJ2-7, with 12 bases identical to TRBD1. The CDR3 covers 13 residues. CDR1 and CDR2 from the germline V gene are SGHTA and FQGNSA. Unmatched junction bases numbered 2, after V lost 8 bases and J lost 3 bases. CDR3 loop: CASGDRGHYEQYF. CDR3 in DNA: TGTGCCAGCGGGGACAGGGGGCACTACGAGCAGTACTTC.

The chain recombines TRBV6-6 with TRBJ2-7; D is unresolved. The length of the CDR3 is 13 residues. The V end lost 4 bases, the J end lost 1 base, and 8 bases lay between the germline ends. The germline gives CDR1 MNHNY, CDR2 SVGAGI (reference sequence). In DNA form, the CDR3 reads TGTGCCAGCAGTTCCTCCAATTCCTACGAGCAGTACTTC. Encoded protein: CASSSSNSYEQYF.

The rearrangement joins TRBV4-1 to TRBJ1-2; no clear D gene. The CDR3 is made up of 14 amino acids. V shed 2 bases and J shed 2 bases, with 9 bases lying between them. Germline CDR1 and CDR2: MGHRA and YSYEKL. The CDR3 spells CASSQSSLNYGYTF. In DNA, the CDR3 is TGCGCCAGCAGCCAATCGAGCTTAAACTATGGCTACACCTTC.

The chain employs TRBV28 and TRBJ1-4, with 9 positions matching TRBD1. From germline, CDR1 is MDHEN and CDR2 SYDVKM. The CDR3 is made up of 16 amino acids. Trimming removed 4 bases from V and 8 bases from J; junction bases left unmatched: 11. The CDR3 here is CASSSPYRGQVEKLFF. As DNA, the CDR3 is TGTGCCAGCAGTTCCCCTTACAGGGGGCAAGTAGAAAAACTGTTTTTT.

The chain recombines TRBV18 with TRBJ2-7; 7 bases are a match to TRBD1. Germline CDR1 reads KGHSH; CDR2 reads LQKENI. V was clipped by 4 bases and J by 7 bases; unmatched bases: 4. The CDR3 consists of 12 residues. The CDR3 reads CASSLGTEEQYF. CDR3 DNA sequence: TGTGCCAGCTCACTGGGGACAGAAGAGCAGTACTTC.

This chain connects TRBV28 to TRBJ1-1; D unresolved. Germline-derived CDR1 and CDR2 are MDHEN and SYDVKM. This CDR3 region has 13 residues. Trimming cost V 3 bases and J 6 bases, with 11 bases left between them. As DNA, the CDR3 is TGTGCCAGCAGTTTTAACACCATCGCTGAAGCTTTCTTT. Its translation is CASSFNTIAEAFF.

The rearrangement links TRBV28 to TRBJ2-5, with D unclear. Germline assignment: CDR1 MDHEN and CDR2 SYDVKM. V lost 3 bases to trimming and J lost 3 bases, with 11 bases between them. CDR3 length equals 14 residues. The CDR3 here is CASSLGAGKETQYF. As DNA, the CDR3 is TGTGCCAGCAGTTTGGGTGCAGGAAAAGAGACCCAGTACTTC.

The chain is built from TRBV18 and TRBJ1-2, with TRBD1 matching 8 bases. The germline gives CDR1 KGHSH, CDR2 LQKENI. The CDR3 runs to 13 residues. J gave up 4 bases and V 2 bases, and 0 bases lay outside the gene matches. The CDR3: CASSPTGGYGYTF. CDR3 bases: TGTGCCAGCTCACCAACAGGGGGCTATGGCTACACCTTC.

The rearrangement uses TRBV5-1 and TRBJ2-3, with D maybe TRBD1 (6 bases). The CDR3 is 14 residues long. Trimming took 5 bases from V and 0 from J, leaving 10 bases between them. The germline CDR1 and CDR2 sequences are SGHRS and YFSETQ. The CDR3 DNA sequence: TGCGCCAGCAGAGGGACACAAAGCACAGATACGCAGTATTTT. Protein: CASRGTQSTDTQYF.